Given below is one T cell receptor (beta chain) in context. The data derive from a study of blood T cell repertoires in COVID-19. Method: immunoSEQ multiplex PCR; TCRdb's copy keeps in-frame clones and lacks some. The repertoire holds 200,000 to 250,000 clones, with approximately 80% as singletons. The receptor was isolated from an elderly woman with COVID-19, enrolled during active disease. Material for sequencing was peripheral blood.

In DNA form, the CDR3 reads TGCGCCAGCAGCGAGGTTGGCTCCGGGGAGCTGTTTTTT. Protein sequence: CASSEVGSGELFF. The chain combines TRBV5-1 with TRBJ2-2, with D unclear. From germline, CDR1 is SGHRS and CDR2 YFSETQ. The length of the CDR3 is 13 residues. V shed 4 bases and J shed 6 bases, with 10 bases lying between them.